The next 5 T cell receptor beta chains were all read from a single sample in a study of T cell responses to AZD1222 COVID-19 vaccine. The protocol was immunoSEQ multiplex PCR, while the TCRdb copy is restricted to in-frame clones and leaves out a portion. Among 70,000 to 90,000 clones listed, roughly nine tenths were seen once. This specimen consisted of peripheral blood, obtained on day 0 of AZD1222 vaccination. These receptors all stem from an adult in good health.

This clone was counted at least ten times. The chain uses TRBV7-9 and TRBJ2-2, with a tentative D call TRBD1 (6 bases). The CDR3 spans 14 residues. V lost 5 bases and J lost 1, with 8 bases in between. Germline CDR1 SEHNR, CDR2 FQNEAQ (reference sequence). The CDR3, as DNA: TGTGCCAGCAGCAGGACAGAGAACACCGGGGAGCTGTTTTTT. Protein sequence: CASSRTENTGELFF. The full variable domain, rest sourced from reference TRBV7-9 and TRBJ2-2, is DTGVSQNPRHKITKRGQNVTFRCDPISEHNRLYWYRQTLGQGPEFLTYFQNEAQLEKSRLLSDRFSAERPKGSFSTLEIQRTEQGDSAMYLCASSRTENTGELFFGEGSRLTVL.

J is TRBJ1-3 and V is TRBV2; a weak D match, TRBD1 (5 bases). V shed 7 bases and J shed 4 bases, with 11 bases lying between them. The CDR3 spans 13 residues. Per the germline V gene, CDR1 is SNHLY and CDR2 is FYNNEI. CDR3 loop: CASIRGPGNTIYF. The CDR3 DNA reads TGTGCCAGCATTCGGGGACCGGGAAACACCATATATTTT.

V usage is TRBV5-4 and J usage is TRBJ2-7, with a tentative D call TRBD2 (5 bases). Trimming cost V 5 bases and J 0 bases, with 12 bases left between them. The CDR3 is 14 residues long. CDR1 SGHNT and CDR2 YYREEE come from the germline V gene (reference sequence). In DNA form, the CDR3 reads TGTGCCAGCAGAAAGAGCGGAGGCTCCTACGAGCAGTACTTC. Translated, it gives CASRKSGGSYEQYF.

This clone was picked up one time. The chain is built from TRBV11-2 and TRBJ2-7; D gene unclear. CDR3 length equals 15 residues. V was pared by 3 bases and J by 2 bases, with 14 bases between. Germline V CDR1 and CDR2: SGHAT, FQNNGV. The DNA of the CDR3 is TGTGCCAGCAGCTTGGACGGAGCGACCACCTACGAGCAGTACTTC. This gives the protein CASSLDGATTYEQYF.

The J gene is TRBJ2-2, the V gene TRBV5-1; D may be TRBD1 (5 bases). The CDR3 sequence is 15 residues long. Germline values: CDR1 SGHRS, CDR2 YFSETQ. The V gene lost 0 bases and the J gene lost 1 base, with 7 bases spanning the gap. The CDR3, as DNA: TGCGCCAGCAGCTTGGCTACAGGGAACACCGGGGAGCTGTTTTTT. Translating it yields CASSLATGNTGELFF.